A few counts support the clone carrying this T cell receptor beta chain. The source of the sample is a study of T cells in Graves' hyperthyroidism and ophthalmopathy. The CDR3 regions of TCR beta were amplified from RNA transcripts. The TCR CDR3 was amplified in a first-round RT-PCR using the HTBI primer set. TCRdb itself ran the multiplex PCR reads through MiXCR, one entry per CDR3 protein. This sample has around 690,000 distinct CDR3 sequences; about 20% occur once, and the top ten carry under 35%. Isolation of PBMCs was performed on 8.5 to 10 ml fresh peripheral blood. Source material: blood. This TCR was sampled from a man in his thirties or forties with Graves' ophthalmopathy.

The DNA for the CDR3 is TGTGCCAGTAGTATTGGGGGGGTGGGCACTGAAGCTTTCTTT. Protein sequence: CASSIGGVGTEAFF. This chain links TRBV19 with TRBJ1-1; D might be TRBD1 (5 bases). The V gene lost 3 bases and the J gene lost 4 bases, with 12 bases spanning the gap. CDR3 size: 14 residues. The V gene's germline CDR1 is LNHDA and CDR2 SQIVND (reference sequence). Full variable domain (missing parts from reference TRBV19 and TRBJ1-1): DGGITQSPKYLFRKEGQNVTLSCEQNLNHDAMYWYRQDPGQGLRLIYYSQIVNDFQKGDIAEGYSVSREKKESFPLTVTSAQKNPTAFYLCASSIGGVGTEAFFGQGTRLTVV.